This record concerns one T cell receptor (beta chain) sequence. Its recognized antigen is unknown. Base quality data are lacking; no much larger clone is found one base away. The data are from a study of T cells in Graves' hyperthyroidism and ophthalmopathy (dated by TCRdb to the late 2010s). Regarding the study in general: Peripheral blood was collected at initial diagnosis, before any treatment. A discovery cohort of about 100 patients, roughly 43 with Graves' ophthalmopathy and 55 to 60 with stable Graves' hyperthyroidism, was used to find distinguishing TCR V-J signatures. Prospective prediction of ophthalmopathy was tested in an independent validation cohort consisting of some 18 hyperthyroidism patients and more than 15 patients who later progressed to ophthalmopathy. The 80 to 100 discovery patients were randomly divided into training and test sets at a 7:3 ratio. In addition, the study compared T-cell repertoires in thyroid tissue and in blood from several Graves' hyperthyroidism patients. After blood sampling, hyperthyroidism patients were treated with methimazole at a starting dose of 30 mg daily, and ophthalmopathy patients were treated with high-dose intravenous methylprednisolone. TCR Vbeta CDR3 sequencing of fewer than 150 peripheral blood samples (around 45 ophthalmopathy, some 75 hyperthyroidism and roughly 17 progressor patients) is reported in the paper. Study-wide conclusions, independent of this receptor: In cross-validation, a model built on a 13 V-J signature told ophthalmopathy apart from stable hyperthyroidism with 85% to 90% sensitivity and around 81% specificity, and in testing the same model reached 80%/75%. Sample size was not statistically predetermined, and blinding of investigators to group allocation was not performed. During validation, the model predicted progression to ophthalmopathy a median of roughly 7.1 months ahead of onset, with almost 71% sensitivity and roughly 72% specificity. Most expanded thyroid clonotypes (frequency above 0.001) were also detected in blood, suggesting blood repertoires may reflect thyroid immune responses.

Stable Graves' hyperthyroidism was defined as no progression to ophthalmopathy during 18 months of follow-up. The hyperthyroidism patients were between 18 and 65 years old and newly diagnosed, with a disease duration of less than 2 months. The study excluded patients with uncontrolled infections, other autoimmune diseases, pregnancy or lactation. Clinical symptoms, serum thyroxine and TRAb, thyroid ultrasound, and orbital computed tomography formed the basis for the diagnoses. Ficoll-Paque density gradient centrifugation was used to isolate PBMCs from about 10 ml of fresh peripheral blood. Total RNA was extracted using Trizol reagent, and RNA quality was assessed on an Agilent 2100 Bioanalyzer. The germline V gene (reference sequence) provides CDR1 DFQATT and CDR2 SNEGSKA. The CDR3 contains 13 residues, cysteine and phenylalanine counted. This entry keeps only the CDR3 DNA: 39 bases, framed from base 1. Trimming costs V 3 bases and J 9 bases, and their ends lie 15 bases apart.

TCR beta CDR3 regions were amplified from RNA transcripts. For the first round of RT-PCR on the TCR CDR3, the HTBI primer set was used together with the Qiagen OneStep RT-PCR kit. A second multiplex PCR round built the libraries, followed by size selection and purification. Sequencing of the libraries was done on an Illumina HiSeq2000 using paired-end 100 bp reads. Processing in the source paper ran as follows. SOAPnuke was used to process the raw data, throwing out any read that contained adapters or uncalled bases, had a mean Phred below 15, or lacked an exact constant-primer or identifier match. High-quality paired reads were merged with COPE v1.2.5, and unique nucleotide sequences were defined as clonotypes. MiTCR v1.1 was used to align the clonotypes against IMGT TRBV, TRBD and TRBJ reference segments. Only V-J combinations with frequency above 0.0001, covering 98% to 99.2% of repertoires, were analysed. A TCS score was defined as the ratio between F50 (clonal expansion) and ExV (chaos), using BLOSUM62-based TCRdist between CDR3 peptides within each V-J. Welch's t-statistics and random forest reduced fewer than 600 V-J features to 10 to 15, which were used in a naive Bayes classifier (R e1071). TCRdb trimmed the raw reads at Q25, called clones with MiXCR and kept productive beta chains. CDR3 protein duplicates are merged, each entry listing the most common genes and DNA. The V and J calls and clone size come from TCRdb's table, not from the authors' own analysis. The sample table contains around 350,000 distinct CDR3 sequences; only one count was recorded for about a fifth of them. The ten largest clonotypes hold approximately 4% of the sample.

The V and J genes are TRBV20-1 and TRBJ1-5; TRBD1 is a possible D gene, resting on 6 matching bases. What was sequenced was blood. The receptor was isolated from a woman aged 18 to 35 with Graves' hyperthyroidism. The CDR3 is CSASGGQVGPQHF. In nucleotide form, the sequence is TGCAGTGCTAGCGGGGGCCAGGTGGGGCCCCAGCATTTT.